One sample yielded the 2 T cell receptor beta chains listed below, sequenced in a study of blood T cells in healthy people across ages. The second PCR ran 7 to 11 cycles with a sample-barcoded 5' primer and J-beta primers. A single record per CDR3 protein comes from TCRdb applying MiXCR to the 5' RACE reads. The sample holds about 940,000 distinct CDR3 sequences, around 48% seen once. Sequencing input: blood. The receptors come from a man aged 30-40 years in good health.

This clonotype was found a few times. The rearrangement uses TRBV4-1 and TRBJ2-4, with TRBD1 as a possible D gene (5 bases). The germline V gene encodes CDR1 MGHRA and CDR2 YSYEKL. The ends were cut back, 0 bases at V and 0 bases at J, with 9 bases in the middle. This CDR3 spans 16 amino acids. The CDR3 DNA is TGCGCCAGCAGCCAAGATCTGGGGCTAGCCAAAAACATTCAGTACTTC. This translates into CASSQDLGLAKNIQYF.

A note on this clonotype: A read error may account for a junction end that differs from germline. The chain employs TRBV6-2 or TRBV6-3 and TRBJ1-1; perhaps TRBD1 as D (6 bases). This CDR3 contains 14 residues. Germline V lookup: CDR1 MNHEY, CDR2 SVGEGT. In nucleotides, the CDR3 is TGTACCAGCCAGCGGGGGGGGGCGAACACTGAAGCTTTCTTT. It yields the protein CTSQRGGANTEAFF.